This record covers a single TCR beta chain. What antigen it recognizes has not been identified. The sample holds no much larger clone one base away, and base qualities are not on file. These data come from a study of immune evolution from preneoplasia to lung adenocarcinoma (dated by TCRdb to the early 2020s). Study-level background: HLA loss of heterozygosity was seen in approximately 6.7%, 15% and 36% of AIS, MIA and ADC lesions, and in no AAH lesions. POLYSOLVER was used to infer class I HLA alleles from exome data, and LOHHLA was used to detect allele-specific HLA loss. Resected precursor lesions (AAH, AIS, MIA) and invasive adenocarcinomas were each compared against paired morphologically normal lung tissue. A total of about 53 patients with pulmonary nodules who underwent surgical resection were included in the overall cohort. The study reported that fewer than 130 samples were used for TCR sequencing. Immune contexture across lung adenocarcinoma precursors and invasive adenocarcinoma was profiled using immune gene expression, TCR sequencing and multiplex immunofluorescence. The immune data were integrated with whole exome sequencing and methylation data from the same cohort of nodules. TCR sequencing data were obtained from 51 patients. Sample size was determined by specimen availability and not by a prior power calculation.

Between about 2013 and 2017, the patients underwent resection in either Japan or China. The histologic diagnosis of each case was independently confirmed on H&E slides by two lung cancer pathologists. To enrich premalignant or tumor cells for nucleic acid extraction, macro-dissection was performed after pathologic assessment. The AllPrep DNA/RNA FFPE Kit was used to isolate DNA from FFPE tissue. Study-wide findings and limitations: The highest top T cell clone frequencies were observed in normal lung, and a progressive decrease in top T cell clone frequencies appeared to occur from AAH through AIS, MIA and invasive adenocarcinoma. Because every patient came from Japan and China, how well the results apply to Western populations was uncertain. The highest T cell clonality was observed in KRAS-mutant nodules compared with EGFR-mutant or double wild-type lesions. The highest clonality was observed in normal lung, whereas higher T cell density and diversity but lower clonality appeared to be present in later-stage lesions. The findings reflected association rather than direct causation, and larger cohorts with long-term follow-up and longitudinal biopsies were considered necessary.

Using the immunoSEQ hsTCRbeta Kit, TCR beta CDR3 regions were sequenced from DNA. On the authors' methods: The ImmunoSEQ Analyzer was used to analyse the TCR sequencing data. T cell clonality was defined as 1 minus Pielou's evenness, calculated on productive rearrangements. The inverse Simpson index, applied to productive templates, was used to measure T cell diversity. T cell density was expressed as TCR beta template counts normalized to usable DNA, with usable DNA estimated by amplifying and sequencing housekeeping genes. TCR metrics were compared across histologic stages using two-sided Kruskal-Wallis tests. Sourced from immuneACCESS, this table was stored by TCRdb with only in-frame sequences that have V and J called. A share of the clones is absent; for the studies checked, an unresolved V gene accounts for under half, and the remainder has no known explanation. V and J calls and clone size follow that table, whereas D and trimming were derived from the DNA. Within this sample are roughly 35,000 clones, with about 74% of them counted one time only. Clones ranked in the top ten supply about 5.7% of the sample.

The germline V gene encodes CDR1 MNHEY and CDR2 SVGAGI. The CDR3 holds 13 amino acids from the cysteine to the phenylalanine. Just CDR3 DNA is preserved here, 39 bases in frame from base 1. The V end gives up 8 bases and the J end 7 bases, leaving 6 bases in the junction not matched to a gene. The receptor's source is a person aged 60 to 70 with lung adenocarcinoma. The specimen sequenced was FFPE invasive lung adenocarcinoma tissue. Explained via the paper, the cell subset or site label denotes: frankly invasive lung adenocarcinoma (ADC). The chain links TRBV6-5 with TRBJ2-1; TRBD2 fits 9 bases in the junction. For the CDR3, the sequence is CASGGSGRNEQFF. The DNA sequence follows: TGTGCCAGCGGTGGTAGCGGGAGAAATGAGCAGTTCTTC.